The rows below give T cell receptor beta chains drawn from one sample of a study of T cells in Graves' hyperthyroidism and ophthalmopathy. TCRdb reprocessed the multiplex PCR reads with MiXCR, giving one entry per CDR3 protein. The sample holds some 340,000 distinct CDR3 sequences; around 15% are singletons and the top ten take approximately 35%. The specimen was blood. The receptors were sampled from a woman aged 40 to 50 with Graves' ophthalmopathy. CDR3s include the opening cysteine and the closing phenylalanine or tryptophan. D genes are given only for firm matches. The listing skips clone size in some rows; elsewhere it reads once, few, many or a size class.

v_call	clone_size	j_call	d_call	cdr3_aa	cdr3_nt
TRBV29-1	many	TRBJ2-1	TRBD2	CSGTLLADNEQFF	TGCAGCGGAACTTTACTAGCGGACAATGAGCAGTTCTTC
TRBV6-1	few	TRBJ2-5	.	CASSVKETQYF	TGTGCCAGCAGTGTGAAGGAGACCCAGTACTTC
TRBV7-9	many	TRBJ1-2	.	CASSFQGKMSYTF	TGTGCCAGCAGCTTTCAGGGGAAGATGAGCTACACCTTC
TRBV7-6	.	TRBJ2-1	.	CASSTGLSSAYNEQFF	TGTGCCAGCAGCACCGGACTTTCCTCGGCATACAATGAGCAGTTCTTC
TRBV12-3/TRBV12-4	many	TRBJ1-5	.	CASTLDGISNQPQHF	TGTGCCAGCACGTTAGACGGAATTAGCAATCAGCCCCAGCATTTT
TRBV24-1	.	TRBJ2-1	TRBD1	CATSPRDRVYNEQFF	TGTGCCACCAGTCCCCGGGACAGGGTATACAATGAGCAGTTCTTC
TRBV7-9	many	TRBJ1-2	.	CASSLGVRSGANYGYTF	TGTGCCAGCAGCTTAGGTGTTCGATCAGGGGCGAACTATGGCTACACCTTC
TRBV11-2	many	TRBJ2-7	.	CASSLSGAREQYF	TGTGCCAGCAGCTTATCGGGGGCGCGCGAGCAGTACTTC
TRBV5-6	many	TRBJ2-1	.	CASSLGYSSYNEQFF	TGTGCCAGCAGCTTGGGATATAGCTCCTACAATGAGCAGTTCTTC
TRBV5-4	.	TRBJ1-1	.	CASSLVEGNTEAFF	TGTGCCAGCAGCTTGGTTGAGGGGAACACTGAAGCTTTCTTT
TRBV12-3/TRBV12-4	few	TRBJ1-2	.	CAGSLLNRVYGYTF	TGTGCCGGCAGTTTACTAAACAGGGTCTATGGCTACACCTTC
TRBV27	many	TRBJ2-2	TRBD1	CASSFGTGAGELFF	TGTGCCAGCAGTTTCGGGACAGGTGCCGGGGAGCTGTTTTTT
TRBV6-1	many	TRBJ2-1	TRBD1	CASRRQGGNEQFF	TGTGCCAGCAGAAGACAGGGGGGCAATGAGCAGTTCTTC
TRBV20-1	many	TRBJ2-1	.	CSARGGTFSYNEQFF	TGCAGTGCTAGGGGCGGGACTTTCTCCTACAATGAGCAGTTCTTC
TRBV28	many	TRBJ2-1	TRBD1	CASREQGASYNEQFF	TGTGCCAGCAGAGAACAGGGGGCATCCTACAATGAGCAGTTCTTC
TRBV7-2	many	TRBJ2-3	.	CASSFRLTDTQYF	TGTGCCAGCAGCTTCAGGCTCACAGATACGCAGTATTTT
TRBV20-1	many	TRBJ1-5	.	CSASRAGYSNQPQHF	TGCAGTGCTTCAAGGGCAGGCTATAGCAATCAGCCCCAGCATTTT
TRBV11-2	many	TRBJ2-4	.	CASSLAPGFGNIQYF	TGTGCCAGCAGCTTAGCTCCGGGGTTTGGAAACATTCAGTACTTC
TRBV6-1	few	TRBJ1-1	.	CASSSRAEAFF	TGTGCCAGCAGTTCCCGGGCCGAAGCTTTCTTT
TRBV7-9	.	TRBJ1-5	TRBD1	CASSLTVTGGAYQPQHF	TGTGCCAGCAGCTTAACGGTTACAGGGGGCGCCTATCAGCCCCAGCATTTT
TRBV5-1	medium-sized	TRBJ1-1	TRBD1	CASSWGQGRNTEAFF	TGCGCCAGCAGCTGGGGACAGGGTCGGAACACTGAAGCTTTCTTT
TRBV5-1	many	TRBJ1-5	.	CASSPLPGGDQPQHF	TGCGCCAGCAGCCCCCTCCCGGGGGGCGATCAGCCCCAGCATTTT
TRBV20-1	many	TRBJ2-1	TRBD2	CSASGGRSYEQFF	TGCAGTGCTAGCGGCGGGAGGTCCTATGAGCAGTTCTTC
TRBV27	many	TRBJ1-2	.	CASSQRGLYGYTF	TGTGCCAGCAGTCAACGGGGGCTCTATGGCTACACCTTC
TRBV19	.	TRBJ1-5	TRBD1	CASSKDRPYSNQPQHF	TGTGCCAGTAGTAAGGACAGGCCCTATAGCAATCAGCCCCAGCATTTT
TRBV5-1	.	TRBJ2-1	TRBD1	CASSSGGGFGINEQFF	TGCGCCAGCAGCTCAGGGGGCGGATTCGGTATCAATGAGCAGTTCTTC
TRBV7-8	many	TRBJ1-5	.	CASSLAVTLDRKKRHQPQHF	TGTGCCAGCAGCTTAGCTGTAACCTTAGACAGGAAGAAGAGGCATCAGCCCCAGCATTTT
TRBV20-1	many	TRBJ1-5	.	CSARVGGDYQPQHF	TGCAGTGCTCGTGTGGGGGGAGATTATCAGCCCCAGCATTTT
TRBV15	many	TRBJ1-6	.	CATSRVDRNSPLHF	TGTGCCACCAGCAGAGTGGACCGTAATTCACCCCTCCACTTT
TRBV19	few	TRBJ1-2	.	CASSDPPGGEADHGYTF	TGTGCCAGTAGTGACCCCCCCGGTGGTGAGGCGGACCATGGCTACACCTTC
TRBV28	many	TRBJ1-2	TRBD1	CASSLQGIRNYGYTF	TGTGCCAGCAGTCTACAGGGGATTAGGAACTATGGCTACACCTTC
TRBV27	.	TRBJ2-7	TRBD2	CATSPTSLSHLTFYEQYF	TGTGCCACCAGCCCGACTAGCTTATCACACCTAACCTTCTACGAGCAGTACTTC
TRBV11-2	many	TRBJ1-2	.	CASSPWTSGYGYTF	TGTGCCAGCAGCCCATGGACAAGTGGCTATGGCTACACCTTC
TRBV7-9	few	TRBJ2-3	.	CASTRGRTDTQYF	TGTGCCAGCACCCGAGGGCGGACAGATACGCAGTATTTT
TRBV6-2/TRBV6-3	few	TRBJ1-1	.	CASMEAWTEAFF	TGTGCCAGCATGGAGGCATGGACTGAAGCTTTCTTT
TRBV5-6	.	TRBJ1-6	.	CASSFTREGNSPLHF	TGTGCCAGCAGCTTTACACGGGAGGGGAATTCACCCCTCCACTTT
TRBV6-1	many	TRBJ1-6	TRBD1	CASSSLSVTGVQSSYNSPLHF	TGTGCCAGCAGTTCGTTGTCGGTGACAGGGGTTCAAAGCTCCTATAATTCACCCCTCCACTTT
TRBV11-3	many	TRBJ2-3	.	CASSHRISTDTQYF	TGTGCCAGCAGCCACAGGATAAGCACAGATACGCAGTATTTT
TRBV29-1	few	TRBJ2-7	TRBD1	CSVDVGGTGHGEQYF	TGCAGCGTTGACGTGGGGGGGACAGGGCACGGCGAGCAGTACTTC
TRBV3-1	.	TRBJ1-2	.	CASSQSWGGYTF	TGTGCCAGCAGCCAGTCCTGGGGCGGCTACACCTTC
TRBV20-1	many	TRBJ2-1	.	CSARLVKFGNALYNEQFF	TGCAGTGCTAGATTGGTAAAGTTCGGTAACGCCCTGTACAATGAGCAGTTCTTC
TRBV2	many	TRBJ1-5	TRBD1	CASRGRTGSNQPQHF	TGTGCCAGCAGGGGGAGGACAGGCTCCAATCAGCCCCAGCATTTT
TRBV2	many	TRBJ2-3	.	CASSEEVAALTDTQYF	TGTGCCAGCAGTGAAGAGGTAGCAGCCCTCACAGATACGCAGTATTTT
TRBV6-1	many	TRBJ1-1	.	CASKAEPRTEAFF	TGTGCCAGCAAGGCAGAACCGAGGACTGAAGCTTTCTTT
TRBV14	.	TRBJ2-7	TRBD1	CASSPRTGTYEQYF	TGTGCCAGCAGCCCCCGGACAGGGACCTACGAGCAGTACTTC